These 10 T cell receptor beta chains were all obtained from the same sample, sequenced in a study of T-cell reconstitution after alpha-beta-depleted transplantation in children. TCRbeta library preparation incorporated unique molecular identifiers. TCRdb reprocessed the PCR reads with MiXCR, giving one entry per CDR3 protein. The table has around 420,000 distinct CDR3 sequences, 16% seen once. The sequenced sample was PBMCs, mostly from graft donor cells, obtained 360 days after TCRalphabeta/CD19-depleted stem cell transplant. The receptors come from a boy less than two years old who had a stem cell transplant for Wiskott-Aldrich syndrome, so the T cells may come from the graft donor.

The sample holds a few counts of this clonotype. The chain recombines TRBV7-9 with TRBJ2-5; the match to TRBD2 covers 10 bases. The junction had 7 bases not matched to a gene; V was cut back by 5 bases and J by 1 base. Germline V lookup: CDR1 SEHNR, CDR2 FQNEAQ (reference sequence). The CDR3 runs 16 residues. The CDR3 coding sequence is TGTGCCAGCAGCGAAGGACTAGCGGTAACCCAAGAGACCCAGTACTTC. Its translation is CASSEGLAVTQETQYF.

V and J are TRBV2 and TRBJ2-3; 9 nucleotides line up with TRBD1. Germline V gene data show CDR1 as SNHLY and CDR2 as FYNNEI. The CDR3 is 16 amino acids. After removal of 5 bases from V and 4 bases from J, the junction contained 10 bases not matched to a gene. The CDR3 is CASSTGTGNFPDTQYF. The DNA for the CDR3 is TGTGCCAGCAGTACCGGGACAGGGAATTTCCCAGATACGCAGTATTTT.

This clonotype was seen at least ten times. The rearrangement joins TRBV5-1 to TRBJ2-5; D call uncertain. CDR1 and CDR2 from the germline V gene are SGHRS and YFSETQ. Trimming took 2 bases from V and 5 from J, leaving 16 bases between them. CDR3 length: 15 residues. DNA for the CDR3: TGCGCCAGCAGCTTAGGGCTCAAGTATCTGGAGACCCAGTACTTC. As protein: CASSLGLKYLETQYF.

The chain couples TRBV6-5 to TRBJ2-5, with unresolved D. Germline assignment: CDR1 MNHEY and CDR2 SVGAGI. The CDR3 is 16 residues long. V was pared by 4 bases and J by 1 base, with 16 bases between. The CDR3 here is CASSSPPRWGQETQYF. The CDR3, as DNA: TGTGCCAGCAGTTCCCCTCCTCGATGGGGCCAAGAGACCCAGTACTTC.

This clonotype was detected a few times. The chain couples TRBV6-1 to TRBJ2-1; 7 bases line up with TRBD2. V was pared by 8 bases and J by 4 bases, with 11 bases of the junction left unmatched. The CDR3 is 15 residues long. Germline CDR1 MNHNS, CDR2 SASEGT. The CDR3 nucleotides read TGTGCCAGCCGAGGGGAGGGAGGCCGATACAATGAGCAGTTCTTC. Translation: CASRGEGGRYNEQFF.

This sequence joins TRBV27 and TRBJ2-3; D is undetermined. The length of the CDR3 is 13 residues. The V gene lost 2 bases and the J gene lost 7 bases, with 10 bases spanning the gap. Germline V gene sequence: CDR1 MNHEY, CDR2 SMNVEV (reference sequence). CDR3 sequence reads: CASSLKTSNTQYF. The CDR3 nucleotides read TGTGCCAGCAGTTTAAAAACCTCGAATACGCAGTATTTT.

This clonotype was counted a few times. This chain joins TRBV7-2 and TRBJ2-3; 8 nucleotides line up with TRBD2. Losses at the gene ends were 0 bases for V and 0 bases for J; bases not matched to a gene: 5. CDR1 SGHTA and CDR2 FQGNSA come from the germline V gene. The CDR3 runs to 17 residues. The chain's CDR3 is CASSLAHGRESTDTQYF. The CDR3 bases are TGTGCCAGCAGCTTAGCGCACGGGAGGGAGAGCACAGATACGCAGTATTTT. The full variable domain, in which reference TRBV7-2 and TRBJ2-3 provide the parts outside the CDR3, is GAGVSQSPSNKVTEKGKDVELRCDPISGHTALYWYRQSLGQGLEFLIYFQGNSAPDKSGLPSDRFSAERTGGSVSTLTIQRTQQEDSAVYLCASSLAHGRESTDTQYFGPGTRLTVL.

The rearrangement uses TRBV5-6 and TRBJ1-1; D possibly corresponds to TRBD1 (5 bases). The V and J ends lost 2 bases and 2 bases respectively, with 13 bases between them. Germline CDR1 reads SGHDT; CDR2 reads YYEEEE. CDR3 length: 15 residues. The chain's CDR3 is CASSFRVVSNTEAFF. CDR3 coding DNA: TGTGCCAGCAGCTTCAGGGTGGTATCCAACACTGAAGCTTTCTTT.

Written as DNA, the CDR3 is TGCGCCAGCAGTGAGATCGGGACGGCCTCTCGGGGGTTCTTC. Its protein product is CASSEIGTASRGFF. The rearrangement joins TRBV10-2 to TRBJ2-1; TRBD1 or TRBD2 may be the D gene (5 bases each). From germline, CDR1 is WSHSY and CDR2 SAAADI. Trimming left V 2 bases short and J 15 bases short, with 20 bases between. This CDR3 region has 14 residues.

J is TRBJ2-5 and V is TRBV28; TRBD1 agrees at 7 bases. V lost 2 bases, J lost 6 bases, and 9 bases stayed unmatched. The CDR3 length is 15 residues. Germline CDR1 is MDHEN and CDR2 is SYDVKM. CDR3: CASSLRRQGPKTQYF. DNA of the CDR3: TGTGCCAGCAGTTTACGCCGACAGGGACCCAAGACCCAGTACTTC.